A selection of T cell receptor beta chains follows, all from one sample in a study of blood T cell repertoires in COVID-19. Here immunoSEQ multiplex PCR was the method, and the copy in TCRdb shows in-frame clones only, minus some. Among approximately 250,000 clones listed, about 88% were seen once. The sample consisted of peripheral blood. Receptors were obtained from an older woman with COVID-19, enrolled during active disease. The CDR3 runs from the conserved cysteine through the conserved F or W. D genes are given only for firm matches. Some rows mark clone size as missing; the rest say once, few, many or name a class of expanded clone.

j_call	d_call	clone_size	v_call	cdr3_aa	cdr3_nt
TRBJ1-4	NA	NA	TRBV5-1	CASSLRGGANEKLFF	TGCGCCAGCAGCTTAAGGGGAGGCGCAAATGAAAAACTGTTTTTT
TRBJ2-7	TRBD1	NA	TRBV10-3	CAIRGTGSYEQYF	TGTGCCATCAGGGGGACAGGATCCTACGAGCAGTACTTC
TRBJ2-1	NA	NA	TRBV4-1	CASSQDVGQGRSYNEQFF	TGCGCCAGCAGCCAAGATGTAGGGCAGGGCCGCTCCTACAATGAGCAGTTCTTC
TRBJ1-1	NA	NA	TRBV5-1	CASSLDGGGTEAFF	TGCGCCAGCAGCTTGGACGGGGGTGGCACTGAAGCTTTCTTT
TRBJ1-5	TRBD1	NA	TRBV6-2/TRBV6-3	CASSATSGGHQPQHF	TGTGCCAGCAGCGCGACCTCAGGGGGCCATCAGCCCCAGCATTTT
TRBJ2-1	TRBD2	few	TRBV7-7	CASSASGGLAAYRGSYNEQFF	TGTGCCAGCAGCGCGTCCGGGGGACTAGCGGCCTACCGAGGATCCTACAATGAGCAGTTCTTC
TRBJ2-7	NA	NA	TRBV15	CATSRPRGGALSEQYF	TGTGCCACCAGCAGACCCCGGGGCGGGGCCCTCTCCGAGCAGTACTTC
TRBJ1-2	NA	NA	TRBV27	CASSGRDYGYTF	TGTGCCAGCAGTGGCAGGGACTATGGCTACACCTTC
TRBJ1-4	TRBD1	NA	TRBV3-1/TRBV3-2	CASSKRTGAREKLFF	TGTGCCAGCAGCAAACGAACAGGGGCGAGGGAAAAACTGTTTTTT
TRBJ2-5	NA	NA	TRBV29-1	CSVEQPTSLETQYF	TGCAGCGTTGAACAGCCGACTAGTTTGGAGACCCAGTACTTC
TRBJ1-5	NA	NA	TRBV2	CASSEVGPGVRYSQHF	TGTGCCAGCAGTGAGGTGGGGCCCGGCGTTCGGTATTCCCAGCATTTT
TRBJ2-3	TRBD2	NA	TRBV5-6	CASSPRGAGETDTQYF	TGTGCCAGCAGCCCCAGGGGAGCGGGAGAGACAGATACGCAGTATTTT
TRBJ1-5	NA	NA	TRBV7-9	CASSFGWGKGVNQPQHF	TGTGCCAGCAGCTTCGGTTGGGGTAAGGGGGTAAATCAGCCCCAGCATTTT
TRBJ2-1	TRBD1	NA	TRBV9	CASSAGTTRQGGYNEQFF	TGTGCCAGCAGCGCCGGGACAACGAGACAGGGTGGCTACAATGAGCAGTTCTTC
TRBJ1-5	NA	once	TRBV19	CASSRTVLSPQHF	TGTGCCAGTAGCAGGACAGTCCTCTCGCCCCAGCATTTT
TRBJ2-7	NA	NA	TRBV14	CASSRAGGSYEQYF	TGTGCCAGCAGCCGCGCAGGGGGGTCCTACGAGCAGTACTTC
TRBJ2-1	NA	NA	TRBV6-2/TRBV6-3	CASSYRDYNEQFF	TGTGCCAGCAGTTACCGGGACTACAATGAGCAGTTCTTC
TRBJ1-2	NA	once	TRBV28	CASSLNPFYGYTF	TGTGCCAGCAGTTTAAATCCCTTCTATGGCTACACCTTC
TRBJ1-5	NA	NA	TRBV9	CASSAGQIFEPQHF	TGTGCCAGCAGCGCAGGACAGATTTTTGAGCCCCAGCATTTT
TRBJ1-5	TRBD1	NA	TRBV6-2/TRBV6-3	CASSSGTGGGSNQPQHF	TGTGCCAGCAGTTCCGGGACAGGGGGTGGTAGCAATCAGCCCCAGCATTTT
TRBJ1-2	NA	once	TRBV7-9	CASSLAGHAGYTF	TGTGCCAGCAGCTTAGCGGGGCACGCCGGCTACACCTTC
TRBJ2-3	TRBD2	NA	TRBV4-2	CASSQGDGTSGRDTQYF	TGTGCCAGCAGCCAAGGGGACGGGACTAGCGGGAGGGATACGCAGTATTTT
TRBJ1-5	TRBD1	NA	TRBV18	CASSPGGSNQPQHF	TGTGCCAGCTCCCCAGGGGGGAGCAATCAGCCCCAGCATTTT
TRBJ2-2	NA	NA	TRBV5-1	CASCYQAETGGELFF	TGCGCCAGCTGCTATCAAGCGGAGACGGGCGGGGAGCTGTTTTTT
TRBJ1-2	NA	NA	TRBV6-5	CASFGGTNYGYTF	TGTGCCAGCTTCGGCGGAACTAACTATGGCTACACCTTC
TRBJ2-4	TRBD1	NA	TRBV30	CAWSVRGGMGLQYF	TGTGCCTGGAGTGTACGAGGGGGCATGGGGCTTCAGTACTTC